This T cell receptor beta chain came from a study of T-cell reconstitution after alpha-beta-depleted transplantation in children. Study conclusions and caveats: Diversity of TCRbeta at day 60 was high in some patients, arising from surviving recipient T cells and thymic progenitors.

Preparation of the TCRbeta library involved a method that used unique molecular identifiers. One entry per CDR3 protein, called by TCRdb with MiXCR from the PCR reads. The sample holds some 830,000 distinct CDR3 sequences, 16% seen once. As to this clonotype: Its antigen remains unknown.

The source material was PBMCs, mostly from graft donor cells, sampled 360 days after TCRalphabeta/CD19-depleted stem cell transplant. The TCR was taken from a male patient aged 5 to 17 who had a stem cell transplant for acute lymphoblastic leukemia, so the T cells may come from the graft donor.

CDR3 coding DNA: TGTGCCAGCAGTTACTCGAGGGCCACAAATTCACCCCTCCACTTT. It codes for CASSYSRATNSPLHF. V usage is TRBV6-5 and J usage is TRBJ1-6; D uncertain. This CDR3 region has 15 residues. The ends were cut back, 0 bases at V and 7 bases at J, with 10 bases in the middle. Per germline, CDR1 MNHEY and CDR2 SVGAGI.